This TCR beta chain was found in a study of cytomegalovirus exposure and HLA in healthy donors. The study, taken as a whole, reports: Later, an analysis showed that TCR beta chains associated with HLA were more clonally expanded than others that were equally common. Researchers catalogued 164 TCR beta chains as cytomegalovirus-associated. Analysis performed later found 15,000 or so TCR beta sequences associated with HLA alleles at 0.05 false discovery rate.

PCR used 60 Vbeta primers and 13 Jbeta primers. Only in-frame clones appear in the TCRdb table, and some are missing; sequencing was by immunoSEQ multiplex PCR. The table includes 65,000 to 100,000 clones, roughly 79% detected once. The germline V gene encodes CDR1 SGHDT and CDR2 YYEEEE. Trimming removed 4 bases from V and 2 bases from J, with 15 bases in between. This CDR3 region has 15 residues. Of note for this clone: Its specificity is unknown.

As for the donors, each was a healthy bone marrow donor. The receptor comes from a female donor in good health and CMV-seronegative. Sequenced sample: PBMCs. The rearrangement joins TRBV5-6 to TRBJ1-2; weak D call: TRBD1 (5 bases). As DNA, the CDR3 is TGTGCCAGCAGCCTCCCCAGGGAGGGCAACTATGGCTACACCTTC. The encoded protein is CASSLPREGNYGYTF.